Described below is a single T cell receptor (beta chain) sequence and its context. Its antigen specificity is not known. Base qualities were left out, and no much larger clone turns up one base away. The CDR3 regions of human TCRbeta chains were analyzed by immunosequencing. Concerning the study's data processing: Repertoire TCRs were matched against a reference library of SARS-CoV-2-specific TCRs generated with the MIRA antigen-specificity platform. Breadth meant the fraction of unique TCRs that were SARS-CoV-2-associated, whereas depth meant the fraction of total T cells that were SARS-CoV-2-associated. Each spike-specific TCR was assigned to its reactive spike region and to a CD4 or CD8 class using the MIRA data. Log10-transformed breadth and depth values were compared by one-way ANOVA with Sidak's multiple comparisons tests. TCRdb stores this immuneACCESS table with in-frame sequences only. Part of the clones is absent; in the studies checked, under half of the shortfall reflects unresolved V genes, and no reason is known for the rest. V and J calls plus clone size are reproduced from that table; the DNA served to infer D and trimming. A total of some 100,000 clones appear in this sample, 85% to 90% of them only once. Over 15% of the sample is in the top ten clones.

Clipping removes 4 bases from V and 7 bases from J, with 8 as the unmatched junction base count. CDR1 SGHRS and CDR2 YFSETQ are derived from the germline V gene. Including the terminal cysteine and phenylalanine, the CDR3 comprises 15 residues. Only the CDR3 DNA stays, 45 bases, in frame from base 1. This sample is drawn from a study of T cell responses to AZD1222 COVID-19 vaccine (dated by TCRdb to the early 2020s). Notes on the research overall: AZD1222 recipients whose second dose came at about 4 weeks and those whose second dose came at about 12 weeks were combined into one group, since spike-specific TCR depth and breadth did not differ between the two schedules. TCR sequencing covered roughly 230 trial participants: 200 to 220 given two doses of AZD1222 and approximately 26 given two doses of MenACWY control vaccine. Trial participants were enrolled by age into 18-55, 56-69 and 70-plus year subgroups, with roughly 160, 29 and 62 TCR-sequenced participants respectively. Points the paper makes about the study in general: Because no samples from the day 14 peak response were available, repertoires could be characterized only after the peak T cell response. The 56-69-year group was small, and its depth increase did not reach significance, likely because of low power. Participants were mostly white British, with more females than males. The authors suggested clonal diversity may have been underestimated. After two AZD1222 doses, both the breadth and the depth of spike-specific TCRs were significantly higher than at day 0 and than in MenACWY recipients. Only 5 to 7 AZD1222 recipients were SARS-CoV-2 seropositive at baseline, limiting conclusions about previously exposed vaccinees. The vaccine-associated CD4 TCRs covered the entire spike protein, and the dominant responses fell in regions 160-218 and 743-854. Reportedly, almost half of the unique spike-specific TCRs recognized epitopes lying outside the regions that are mutated in the B.1.351 and B.1.1.7 variants.

This specimen's time point label, interpreted: baseline before first vaccination. Samples from vaccinated people were obtained from the UK trials COV001 and COV002, which included a single-blind randomized controlled phase 2/3 trial of AZD1222 (ChAdOx1 nCoV-19) in healthy adults. For TCRbeta chain sequencing, PBMC samples from trial participants were taken at day 0 and at day 28 after the second dose. This clonotype originated in an adult in good health. The sequence links TRBV5-1 to TRBJ2-7; the central 13 bases match TRBD2. Sequencing used peripheral blood, obtained on day 0 of AZD1222 vaccination. The CDR3 corresponds to CASSPPGLAGREQYF. The DNA is as follows: TGCGCCAGCAGCCCGCCGGGACTAGCGGGAAGGGAGCAGTACTTC.